Below, 31 T cell receptor beta chains from the same sample are listed, as sequenced in a study of T cell repertoires in cytomegalovirus infection. In TCRdb, the reads were re-called with MiXCR into one record per CDR3 protein. The sample records approximately 700,000 distinct CDR3 sequences, approximately 40% being singletons. Input material: PBMCs. The receptors were gathered from a human donor in good health (CMV status not recorded). Some clones in this sample may be carry-over from other donors' samples.

The CDR3 region has the DNA TGTGCCAGCAGCCCAGTGAGGACAAACGAGCAGTACTTC. Protein: CASSPVRTNEQYF. This chain joins TRBV7-2 and TRBJ2-7, with D maybe TRBD1 (5 bases). Trimming removed 5 bases at V and 5 bases at J, with 13 bases between. This CDR3 spans 13 amino acids. Germline CDR1 and CDR2: SGHTA and FQGNSA.

The chain combines TRBV28 with TRBJ1-2, with TRBD1 matching 7 bases. The germline V gene has CDR1 MDHEN and CDR2 SYDVKM. V shed 4 bases, J shed 4 bases, and the junction held 3 bases outside the gene matches. The CDR3 length is 13 residues. The CDR3 spells CASSSTGAYGYTF. As DNA, the CDR3 is TGTGCCAGCAGTTCTACAGGGGCCTATGGCTACACCTTC.

This clonotype has only a few counts. The gene calls are TRBV12-3 or TRBV12-4 and TRBJ1-1; D gene ambiguous. The CDR3 totals 14 residues. DNA of the CDR3: TGTGAAACGAGGGTTTTGGGGTTGAACACTGAAGCTTTCTTT. This translates into CETRVLGLNTEAFF.

CDR3: CATSGLTEAFF. As DNA, the CDR3 is TGTGCCACCTCGGGGTTGACTGAAGCTTTCTTT. J is TRBJ1-1 and V is TRBV19; D is uncertain. The length of the CDR3 is 11 residues. Trimming shortened V by 10 bases and J by 5 bases, and 11 bases separated the two germline ends. Germline CDR1 and CDR2: LNHDA and SQIVND (reference sequence).

Comments on this clonotype: Given a much more abundant clone one base away, this may be a read error. V usage is TRBV28 and J usage is TRBJ2-7; D might be TRBD1 or TRBD2, each matching 5 bases. V lost 7 bases and J lost 3, with 16 bases in between. Germline V gives CDR1 MDHEN, CDR2 SYDVKM. CDR3 size: 14 residues. This CDR3 is CASIPGAAYYEQYF. In nucleotides, the CDR3 is TGTGCCAGCATTCCCGGGGCCGCCTACTACGAGCAGTACTTC.

This clonotype was seen only a few times. Here the CDR3 reads CAISGGGKEAFF. The CDR3, as DNA: TGTGCCATCAGTGGGGGGGGCAAAGAAGCTTTCTTT. This chain links TRBV10-3 with TRBJ1-1; possible D gene TRBD1, 6 bases. The length of the CDR3 is 12 residues. Germline CDR1 and CDR2: ENHRY and SYGVKD. V shed 4 bases and J shed 8 bases, with 11 bases lying between them.

The table lists this clonotype with a few counts. This rearrangement joins TRBV12-3 or TRBV12-4 to TRBJ1-2; D gene unclear. Trimming took 6 bases from V and 8 from J, leaving 13 bases between them. This CDR3 has 12 amino acids. CDR3 nucleotide sequence: TGTGCCAGCAGCCTCGGGAATAGGGGCTACACCTTC. Residues: CASSLGNRGYTF.

The gene calls are TRBV30 and TRBJ1-4; 8 bases match TRBD1. J lost 5 bases, V lost 0 bases, and 2 bases had no gene match. From germline, CDR1 is GTSNPN and CDR2 SVGIG (reference sequence). This CDR3 has 14 amino acids. The CDR3 DNA sequence: TGTGCCTGGAGTGTGGGACAGGCAAATGAAAAACTGTTTTTT. This gives the protein CAWSVGQANEKLFF.

This clonotype was found many times. CDR3 nucleotides: TGTGCCAGCAGTTTAATAGGGAATAACTATGGCTACACCTTC. Residues: CASSLIGNNYGYTF. The rearrangement uses TRBV12-3 or TRBV12-4 and TRBJ1-2, with no clear D. V lost 2 bases to trimming and J lost 1 base, with 8 bases between them. The CDR3 sequence is 14 residues long.

This clonotype was counted ten times or more. CDR3 coding DNA: TGTGCCAGCAGTGAACAGGGGAGTTATCAGCCCCAGCATTTT. This codes for CASSEQGSYQPQHF. The chain combines TRBV28 with TRBJ1-5, with 7 positions matching TRBD1. Germline V gives CDR1 MDHEN, CDR2 SYDVKM. CDR3 length: 14 residues. V lost 5 bases, J lost 5 bases, and 6 bases stayed unmatched.

This clonotype was seen a few times. Written as DNA, the CDR3 is TGTGCCAGCAGCTTAGATGCGGGGGGTAGCAATCAGCCCCAGCATTTT. Translating gives CASSLDAGGSNQPQHF. V and J are TRBV7-6 and TRBJ1-5; weak D call: TRBD1 (5 bases). Between the trimmed V and J ends, which lost 1 base and 0 bases, there was a span of 10 bases. Looked up from germline, CDR1 is SGHVS and CDR2 is FNYEAQ. The CDR3 is 16 amino acids.

The V and J genes are TRBV6-1 and TRBJ1-5; D is undetermined. This CDR3 region has 13 residues. Germline V gene data show CDR1 as MNHNS and CDR2 as SASEGT. V shed 6 bases and J shed 3 bases, with 9 bases lying between them. The CDR3 protein is CASRQVNNQPQHF. The CDR3 DNA is TGTGCCAGCAGGCAGGTGAACAATCAGCCCCAGCATTTT.

This chain links TRBV10-3 with TRBJ2-1; 7 bases are a match to TRBD2. CDR1 is ENHRY and CDR2 is SYGVKD in the germline V gene. Losses at the gene ends were 8 bases for V and 6 bases for J; bases not matched to a gene: 10. The CDR3 covers 14 residues. The CDR3: CAISGGLAVNEQFF. The CDR3 region has the DNA TGTGCCATCTCTGGTGGTCTAGCGGTCAATGAGCAGTTCTTC.

J is TRBJ2-7 and V is TRBV6-5; no clear D gene. The CDR3 is 15 residues long. Germline V gives CDR1 MNHEY, CDR2 SVGAGI. V was clipped by 0 bases and J by 2 bases, with 11 bases between them. The CDR3 sequence: CASSYSERLTYEQYF. In nucleotides, the CDR3 is TGTGCCAGCAGTTACTCGGAGCGACTGACCTACGAGCAGTACTTC.

This clonotype was counted only a few times. The gene calls are TRBV7-2 and TRBJ2-4, with D possibly TRBD2 on 6 matching bases. This CDR3 has 15 residues. From germline, CDR1 is SGHTA and CDR2 FQGNSA. Trimming shortened V by 3 bases and J by 4 bases, and 13 bases separated the two germline ends. In nucleotides, the CDR3 is TGTGCCAGCAGCTTGGGCAGCGGACTAAAAAACATTCAGTACTTC. It specifies CASSLGSGLKNIQYF.

Comments on this clonotype: A junction boundary mismatches the germline segment, possibly from a read error. The chain joins TRBV7-9 to TRBJ1-1, with TRBD1 as a possible D gene (5 bases). From germline, CDR1 is SEHNR and CDR2 FQNEAQ (reference sequence). This CDR3 is 13 amino acids long. The CDR3 DNA reads as TGTGCCAGCCGCTTAGAGACCGGGACCCCAGCTTTCTTT. It translates to CASRLETGTPAFF.

This chain links TRBV7-4 with TRBJ2-1; D not resolved. V lost 7 bases and J lost 6, with 10 bases in between. Germline V gives CDR1 SGHVT, CDR2 SQSDAQ. There are 12 residues in the CDR3. The CDR3, as DNA: TGTGCCAGCACGGGTGGCGTCAATGAGCAGTTCTTC. Encoded protein: CASTGGVNEQFF.

There are a few counts of this clonotype. This chain uses TRBV7-3 with TRBJ1-5; D unresolved. Between the trimmed V and J ends, which lost 0 bases and 7 bases, there was a span of 7 bases. The CDR3 covers 13 residues. The germline gives CDR1 SGHTA, CDR2 FQGTGA. CDR3 coding DNA: TGTGCCAGCAGCTTAACCCCCGCGCAGCCCCAGCATTTT. Encoded protein: CASSLTPAQPQHF.

The chain has TRBV28 and TRBJ2-2; no reliable D call. The CDR3 consists of 15 residues. The ends were cut back, 5 bases at V and 2 bases at J, with 12 bases in the middle. Germline values: CDR1 MDHEN, CDR2 SYDVKM. For the CDR3, the DNA is TGTGCCAGCAGTCCAGACACGACTAACACCGGGGAGCTGTTTTTT. This gives the protein CASSPDTTNTGELFF.

A few counts support this clonotype. The rearrangement joins TRBV10-3 to TRBJ2-7; 8 bases fit TRBD1. Germline V CDR1 and CDR2: ENHRY, SYGVKD. The CDR3 spans 14 residues. Germline trimming cut 8 bases from V and 7 bases from J; bases unmatched to any gene: 13. DNA for the CDR3: TGTGCCATCGCTCGCGGACAGGGATCGGAGGAGCAGTACTTC. Its protein is CAIARGQGSEEQYF.

This clonotype was observed a handful of times. The chain joins TRBV4-1 to TRBJ1-4; D remains unclear. Germline CDR1 and CDR2: MGHRA and YSYEKL. The V and J ends lost 0 bases and 8 bases respectively, with 7 bases between them. The CDR3 totals 13 residues. CDR3 sequence: CASSQDLAEKLFF. The CDR3 bases are TGCGCCAGCAGCCAAGATTTAGCCGAAAAACTGTTTTTT.

The chain has TRBV5-1 and TRBJ1-1; D call uncertain. V lost 4 bases to trimming and J lost 5 bases, with 18 bases between them. Germline V gene sequence: CDR1 SGHRS, CDR2 YFSETQ. The CDR3 has 15 residues. The CDR3 sequence: CASSPLNPGRTEAFF. The CDR3 DNA reads as TGCGCCAGCAGCCCACTAAACCCCGGGCGAACTGAAGCTTTCTTT.

The chain links TRBV18 to TRBJ1-3, with D unresolved. The CDR3 totals 13 residues. V gave up 7 bases and J gave up 7 bases, with 14 bases separating them. In germline, CDR1 is KGHSH, CDR2 LQKENI. The CDR3 DNA reads as TGTGCCAGCTTCCCCATAGACAAGAACACCATATATTTT. This codes for CASFPIDKNTIYF.

The sample holds a few counts of this clonotype. The chain carries TRBV12-3 or TRBV12-4 and TRBJ1-2; 9 bases map to TRBD1. There are 15 residues in the CDR3. The J segment lost 3 bases and the V segment lost 7 bases, leaving 9 bases of the junction unmatched. CDR3 DNA sequence: TGTGCCAGCACCCTGGGGACAGGGCCCCACTATGGCTACACCTTC. It codes for CASTLGTGPHYGYTF.

This clonotype was observed at least ten times. The chain recombines TRBV7-8 with TRBJ1-5; D call uncertain. Germline assignment: CDR1 SGHVS and CDR2 FQNEAQ. This CDR3 region has 18 residues. V was pared by 1 base and J by 0 bases, with 16 bases between. CDR3 region: CASSLESLNWDSNQPQHF. The CDR3 nucleotides read TGTGCCAGCAGCTTAGAGTCATTAAACTGGGATAGCAATCAGCCCCAGCATTTT.

This rearrangement joins TRBV28 to TRBJ1-5, with D possibly being TRBD1 (6 bases). In germline, CDR1 is MDHEN, CDR2 SYDVKM. V gave up 6 bases and J gave up 0 bases, with 15 bases separating them. The length of the CDR3 is 16 residues. The CDR3 region has the DNA TGTGCCAGCAGCCCGGGGGGGCTTTATAGCAATCAGCCCCAGCATTTT. The encoded protein is CASSPGGLYSNQPQHF.

This clonotype appeared many times. The chain links TRBV7-8 to TRBJ1-1; D not resolved. Germline V gene data show CDR1 as SGHVS and CDR2 as FQNEAQ. The CDR3 covers 15 residues. The V end was cut by 2 bases, the J end by 1 base, with 11 bases between. CDR3 loop: CASSLFDGENTEAFF. The CDR3 DNA sequence: TGTGCCAGCAGCTTATTTGACGGGGAGAACACTGAAGCTTTCTTT.

The gene calls are TRBV12-3 or TRBV12-4 and TRBJ1-6, with 9 bases fitting TRBD1. This CDR3 has 15 residues. With 2 bases clipped from V and 10 bases from J, the junction kept 6 bases outside the gene matches. CDR3 sequence (DNA): TGTGCCAGCAGTTTAAGAACAGGGACAGGGTCACCCCTCCACTTT. Translation gives CASSLRTGTGSPLHF.

The rearrangement links TRBV6-2 or TRBV6-3 to TRBJ1-5; D not resolved. Germline values: CDR1 MNHEY, CDR2 SVGEGT. The CDR3 is 16 residues long. V gave up 4 bases and J gave up 1 base, with 14 bases separating them. Written as DNA, the CDR3 is TGTGCCAGCAGTTCCGGTGCCTTTCAAAGCAATCAGCCCCAGCATTTT. Amino acids: CASSSGAFQSNQPQHF.

V is TRBV20-1 and J is TRBJ2-5; 7 positions match TRBD1. The CDR3 loop spans 12 amino acids. CDR1 is DFQATT and CDR2 is SNEGSKA in the germline V gene (reference sequence). CDR3 coding DNA: TGCAGGATGACAGGGTCACAGGAGACCCAGTACTTC. Its protein product is CRMTGSQETQYF.

This clonotype was observed at least ten times. CDR3 coding DNA: TGTGCCAGCAGTACCGCGGAGGGGGCAGGAAACACCATATATTTT. It codes for CASSTAEGAGNTIYF. The chain is built from TRBV12-3 or TRBV12-4 and TRBJ1-3; 7 bases map to TRBD1. Trimming cost V 5 bases and J 4 bases; bases outside gene matches: 8. The CDR3 is 15 amino acids.